These 5 T cell receptor beta chains were sequenced from one sample in a study of blood T cell repertoires in COVID-19. TCRdb keeps only in-frame clones here, not all; method: immunoSEQ multiplex PCR. The data show 200,000 to 300,000 clones, about nine tenths seen once. The material sequenced was PBMCs or T cells enriched from blood (not recorded which). These receptors all stem from a man in his forties who had recovered from COVID-19.

V gene TRBV2 combines with J gene TRBJ1-5; TRBD1 is a possible D gene (6 bases). CDR3 length equals 13 residues. Germline assignment: CDR1 SNHLY and CDR2 FYNNEI. The V and J ends lost 8 bases and 7 bases respectively, with 15 bases between them. The CDR3 loop is CASSRGGDQPQHF. The CDR3 DNA follows: TGTGCCAGCTCTCGAGGGGGGGACCAGCCCCAGCATTTT.

The genes are TRBV7-9 and TRBJ1-1; D is unresolved. Per germline, CDR1 SEHNR and CDR2 FQNEAQ (reference sequence). The CDR3 length is 15 residues. V lost 7 bases, J lost 4 bases, and 19 bases lay in between. The DNA of the CDR3 is TGTGCCAGCACCCACTCGGGAGGTGTAGGCACTGAAGCTTTCTTT. Translating it yields CASTHSGGVGTEAFF. The full variable domain, with the rest looked up from reference TRBV7-9 and TRBJ1-1, is DTGVSQNPRHKITKRGQNVTFRCDPISEHNRLYWYRQTLGQGPEFLTYFQNEAQLEKSRLLSDRFSAERPKGSFSTLEIQRTEQGDSAMYLCASTHSGGVGTEAFFGQGTRLTVV.

This chain joins TRBV27 and TRBJ2-7; maybe TRBD2 (5 bases). Trimming left V 0 bases short and J 4 bases short, with 10 bases between. Per the germline V gene, CDR1 is MNHEY and CDR2 is SMNVEV (reference sequence). The CDR3 runs 14 residues. The CDR3 nucleotides are TGTGCCAGCAGTTTATCGCGGACGGGATACGAGCAGTACTTC. Its translation: CASSLSRTGYEQYF.

The chain has TRBV5-1 and TRBJ2-4; 7 nucleotides match TRBD1. The CDR3 extends over 16 amino acids. Per the germline V gene, CDR1 is SGHRS and CDR2 is YFSETQ. V was clipped by 2 bases and J by 1 base; unmatched bases: 6. The CDR3 spells CASSLDRVGAKNIQYF. DNA of the CDR3: TGCGCCAGCAGCTTAGACAGGGTGGGCGCCAAAAACATTCAGTACTTC.

This clone is a singleton in its sample. The rearrangement links TRBV19 to TRBJ2-1, with 12 bases matching TRBD1. With 10 bases clipped from V and 7 bases from J, the junction kept 5 bases outside the gene matches. CDR3 length equals 13 residues. Per germline, CDR1 LNHDA and CDR2 SQIVND (reference sequence). Here the CDR3 DNA reads TGTGCCACCGGGACAGGGGGCTGGAATGAGCAGTTCTTC. It encodes CATGTGGWNEQFF.